This T cell receptor (beta chain) was retrieved from a study of T cells in Graves' hyperthyroidism and ophthalmopathy. V shed 4 bases and J shed 2 bases, with 12 bases lying between them. CDR3 length equals 14 residues. Germline CDR1 and CDR2: SGHRS and YFSETQ. It was RNA transcripts that yielded the amplified TCR beta CDR3 regions. RT-PCR in the first round (using the HTBI primer set) targeted the TCR CDR3. In TCRdb, the multiplex PCR reads were re-called with MiXCR into one record per CDR3 protein. The repertoire holds around 520,000 distinct CDR3 sequences, around a quarter seen once, with around 11% in the top ten. In the ophthalmopathy cohort, Clinical Activity Score was at least 3, NOSPECS grade at least 4, and duration under 3 months. This clonotype occurred many times.

V and J are TRBV5-1 and TRBJ1-2; D may be TRBD1 (5 bases). The TCR comes from a woman aged 25 to 45 with Graves' ophthalmopathy. The specimen sequenced was blood. The CDR3 loop reads CASSPGTLNYGYTF. CDR3 DNA sequence: TGCGCCAGCAGCCCCGGGACTCTCAACTATGGCTACACCTTC.